This T cell receptor beta chain is drawn from a study of T cell responses to AZD1222 COVID-19 vaccine (dated by TCRdb to the early 2020s). General notes on the study: AZD1222 recipients with second doses at about 4 weeks or about 12 weeks were pooled, because spike-specific TCR depth and breadth did not differ between schedules. TCR sequencing covered more than 230 trial participants: about 210 given two doses of AZD1222 and 26 given two doses of MenACWY control vaccine. Enrollment into the trials was organized by age into subgroups of 18-55, 56-69 and 70-plus years, and those subgroups contained roughly 160, 29 and 62 TCR-sequenced participants, respectively. Broader findings and caveats from the paper: Conclusions about previously exposed vaccinees are limited, since just six AZD1222 recipients were seropositive for SARS-CoV-2 at baseline. After two AZD1222 doses, spike-specific TCR breadth and depth were significantly higher than at day 0 and than in MenACWY recipients. In the small 56-69-year group, the increase in depth fell short of significance, most likely because of low power. Because no day 14 peak-response samples were available, repertoires were characterized only after the peak T cell response. Most participants were white British and females outnumbered males, and the authors suggested that clonal diversity may have been underestimated. Nearly half of unique spike-specific TCRs reportedly recognized epitopes outside regions mutated in the B.1.351 and B.1.1.7 variants. CD4 TCRs associated with the vaccine covered the entire spike protein, and the dominant responses were in regions 160-218 and 743-854.

According to the study, the label for this sample's time point signals: baseline before first vaccination. Vaccinee samples came from UK trials COV001 and COV002, including a single-blind randomized controlled phase 2/3 trial of AZD1222 (ChAdOx1 nCoV-19) in healthy adults. Trial participant PBMC samples were collected at day 0 and day 28 after the second dose for TCRbeta chain sequencing. As concerns this clone: Its antigen is not yet known. There are no base qualities to consult, and no much larger clone falls within one base.

The CDR3 regions of human TCRbeta chains were analyzed by immunosequencing. Concerning the study's data processing: Repertoire TCRs were checked for matches against a reference library of SARS-CoV-2-specific TCRs that had been generated using the MIRA antigen-specificity platform. Breadth was defined as the fraction of unique TCRs that were SARS-CoV-2-associated. Depth was defined as the fraction of total T cells that were SARS-CoV-2-associated. Using the MIRA data, each spike-specific TCR was mapped to the spike region that the TCR reacts to and placed in a CD4 or CD8 class. Log10-transformed breadth and depth values were compared by one-way ANOVA with Sidak's multiple comparisons tests. What TCRdb holds here is the immuneACCESS table cut down to in-frame rearrangements. Part of the clones is not present; checked against another copy, under half of the missing clones reflect an unresolved V gene, and the others are unexplained. V and J calls and clone size are copied from that table; D and trimming were computed from the DNA. The sample table lists 95,000 to 150,000 clones, around 89% of them with a count of one. The top ten hold around 3.1% of the sample.

The CDR3 starts with the cysteine, ends with the phenylalanine, and has 15 residues. Of all the DNA, just the CDR3 is kept, 45 bases in frame from base 1. CDR1 MNHEY and CDR2 SVGEGT were looked up in the germline V gene. Deletion took 4 bases off V and 1 base off J, with a span of 13 bases between the germline ends. This material consisted of peripheral blood, taken on day 0 of AZD1222 vaccination. This TCR was recovered from an adult in good health. The rearranged chain carries TRBV6-2 or TRBV6-3 and TRBJ1-2; a tentative D call is TRBD1 (5 bases match). In nucleotides, the sequence is TGTGCCAGCAGTTTTAATGCGGGACGTAACTATGGCTACACCTTC. The encoded protein is CASSFNAGRNYGYTF.